A single sample is the source of the 5 T cell receptor beta chains below, sequenced in a study of blood T cell repertoires in COVID-19. This table comes from immunoSEQ multiplex PCR, and its TCRdb copy is limited to in-frame clones, with some not included. Of 100,000 to 150,000 clones listed, roughly nine tenths were seen once; the top ten hold about 1.9%. Sequencing was performed on peripheral blood. Source of these receptors: a man aged 45-65 years with COVID-19, enrolled during active disease.

J is TRBJ2-3 and V is TRBV6-2 or TRBV6-3; 7 nucleotides align to TRBD2. The CDR3 length is 16 residues. Germline V gene sequence: CDR1 MNHEY, CDR2 SVGEGT. The J segment lost 4 bases and the V segment lost 2 bases, leaving 9 bases of the junction unmatched. Written as DNA, the CDR3 is TGTGCCAGCAGTTACGGAGCGGGGACCCCGGCAGATACGCAGTATTTT. Amino acids: CASSYGAGTPADTQYF.

This clone was observed a handful of times. The J gene is TRBJ1-5, the V gene TRBV19, with D maybe TRBD1 (6 bases). The V end lost 7 bases, the J end lost 4 bases, and 17 bases lay between the germline ends. CDR1 LNHDA and CDR2 SQIVND come from the germline V gene (reference sequence). The CDR3 is 15 residues long. The CDR3 bases are TGTGCCAGTACCCTCACGGGAGGGGGGAATCAGCCCCAGCATTTT. This gives the protein CASTLTGGGNQPQHF.

The chain combines TRBV19 with TRBJ2-1; the match to TRBD2 covers 8 bases. Germline lookup yields CDR1 LNHDA and CDR2 SQIVND (reference sequence). Trimming removed 3 bases from V and 6 bases from J; junction bases left unmatched: 1. CDR3 size: 13 residues. CDR3 DNA sequence: TGTGCCAGTAGTATCGGACTAGCCAATGAGCAGTTCTTC. Protein sequence: CASSIGLANEQFF.

The J gene is TRBJ1-2, the V gene TRBV29-1, with TRBD1 as a possible D gene (6 bases). This CDR3 region has 12 residues. Germline V gene sequence: CDR1 SQVTM, CDR2 ANQGSEA. Deletions cut 3 bases from V and 6 bases from J, with 11 bases between. The CDR3 here is CSVDVQGNGYTF. CDR3 DNA sequence: TGCAGCGTTGATGTACAGGGAAATGGCTACACCTTC. The full variable domain, in which reference TRBV29-1 and TRBJ1-2 provide the parts outside the CDR3, is SAVISQKPSRDICQRGTSLTIQCQVDSQVTMMFWYRQQPGQSLTLIATANQGSEATYESGFVIDKFPISRPNLTFSTLTVSNMSPEDSSIYLCSVDVQGNGYTFGSGTRLTVV.

V gene TRBV21-1 combines with J gene TRBJ2-1; the table's D gene call, TRBD2, was not cross checked with the DNA. TRBV21-1 constitutes a pseudogene. The CDR3 is 16 residues long. This chain's CDR3 is CASTTLGGAHRLEQFF. In nucleotides, the CDR3 is TGTGCCAGCACGACCCTGGGGGGAGCCCACAGACTCGAGCAGTTCTTC.